The TCR beta chain under discussion was sequenced for a study of blood T cell repertoires in COVID-19. The overall study: Nucleic acid was either cDNA or gDNA, and it came from T cells, B-cell-depleted T cells, or PBMCs.

Per the original methods: Researchers report that nucleated cell counts were estimated from reference gene primer amplification. Here immunoSEQ multiplex PCR was the method, and the copy in TCRdb shows in-frame clones only, minus some. The V and J calls and clone size are taken from that table; D and trimming were inferred from the DNA. The sample consists of 80,000 to 90,000 clones, more than 65% of them appearing once. This CDR3 region has 15 residues. Unmatched junction bases numbered 10, after V lost 6 bases and J lost 6 bases. From germline, CDR1 is SNHLY and CDR2 FYNNEI. The V gene is TRBV2, the J gene TRBJ2-5; 10 positions agree with TRBD2. Sequenced: peripheral blood. This clonotype originated in a man aged 70 or older with acute or convalescent COVID-19. CDR3 in DNA: TGTGCCAGCAGCCCCTCTAGCGGGGGTGGGAAGACCCAGTACTTC. The encoded protein is CASSPSSGGGKTQYF. Based on the CDR3 plus reference TRBV2 and TRBJ2-5, the full variable domain is EPEVTQTPSHQVTQMGQEVILRCVPISNHLYFYWYRQILGQKVEFLVSFYNNEISEKSEIFDDQFSVERPDGSNFTLKIRSTKLEDSAMYFCASSPSSGGGKTQYFGPGTRLLVL.